A selection of T cell receptor beta chains follows, all from one sample in a study of OX40 agonist ivuxolimab in advanced cancers. Some clones are missing from TCRdb's copy, which holds only in-frame ones; the method was immunoSEQ multiplex PCR. The sample contains 65,000 to 90,000 clones, around 89% of which appear only once. The sequences come from CD4+ or CD8+ T cells sorted from blood, collected in a trial of the OX40 agonist ivuxolimab. The receptors stem from an adult with an advanced solid tumor such as melanoma, head and neck, liver or kidney cancer. CDR3s leave out the opening cysteine and the closing phenylalanine or tryptophan. Fields, in order: CDR3 protein, V gene.

ASSPRDYEQY	TRBV9
ASSPGGRGSYNEQF	TRBV5-1
ASSVSYEQY	TRBV5-6
ASSQADDRRYEQY	TRBV4-1
ASRSLTSGRLNEQF	TRBV19
AWSVDSREKLF	TRBV30
ASSLALQDYEQY	TRBV5-4
ASSLELAGMDTEAF	TRBV5-4
ASSYDAYNEQF	TRBV27
ASSVEELAYGELF	TRBV9
ASSDGTDPTDTQY	TRBV9